These 30 T cell receptor beta chains came from one sample sequenced in a study of breast tumors, draining lymph nodes, adjacent tissues. Breast cancer patients provided tissue from their axillary draining lymph nodes. MiXCR, run by TCRdb on the multiplex PCR reads, gives a single entry per CDR3 protein. Of roughly 220,000 distinct CDR3 sequences in the sample, around 35% are singletons; the top ten hold 3% to 4%. Sequenced material: axillary lymph node tissue. The receptors stem from a female donor with breast cancer. Some clones in this sample may be carry-over from other donors' samples.

In this sample, this clonotype turned up once. The chain carries TRBV24-1 and TRBJ1-1, with D possibly matching TRBD1 (6 bases). From germline, CDR1 is KGHDR and CDR2 SFDVKD. This CDR3 spans 13 amino acids. Trimming stripped 8 bases from V and 4 bases from J, with 13 bases between. The chain's CDR3 is CATMGGGGTEAFF. The CDR3 DNA sequence: TGTGCCACCATGGGGGGCGGCGGCACTGAAGCTTTCTTT.

This clonotype was counted at least ten times. This chain links TRBV20-1 with TRBJ1-2, with D tentatively TRBD1 (5 bases). From germline, CDR1 is DFQATT and CDR2 SNEGSKA (reference sequence). There are 12 residues in the CDR3. V dropped 8 bases and J dropped 4 bases, with 14 bases sitting between them. CDR3 DNA sequence: TGCAGTCCTGTCGCCCAGGGCTATGGCTACACCTTC. Amino acids: CSPVAQGYGYTF.

The CDR3 DNA reads as TGTGCCATCAGTGAAGGCAGGGGCGGAAATCAGCCCCAGCATTTT. This encodes CAISEGRGGNQPQHF. The chain uses TRBV10-3 and TRBJ1-5; D is possibly TRBD1 (6 bases). CDR3 length: 15 residues. Germline V gene sequence: CDR1 ENHRY, CDR2 SYGVKD. Trimming cost V 3 bases and J 4 bases, with 13 bases left between them.

In this sample, this clonotype turned up many times. The chain uses TRBV7-3 and TRBJ2-1; D remains unclear. The CDR3 has 15 amino acids. The V end lost 2 bases, the J end lost 10 bases, and 18 bases lay between the germline ends. The germline V gene encodes CDR1 SGHTA and CDR2 FQGTGA. This CDR3 reads CASSLEPSFYGEQFF. Written as DNA, the CDR3 is TGTGCCAGCAGCTTAGAACCGTCCTTCTATGGGGAGCAGTTCTTC. Full variable domain (remainder filled in from reference TRBV7-3 and TRBJ2-1): GAGVSQTPSNKVTEKGKYVELRCDPISGHTALYWYRQSLGQGPEFLIYFQGTGAADDSGLPNDRFFAVRPEGSVSTLKIQRTERGDSAVYLCASSLEPSFYGEQFFGPGTRLTVL.

This clonotype appeared a single time. V and J are TRBV4-3 and TRBJ2-3; 10 bases fit TRBD1. V gave up 4 bases and J gave up 14 bases; unmatched junction bases: 21. CDR1 is LGHNA and CDR2 is YSLEER in the germline V gene. The CDR3 runs to 17 residues. In DNA, the CDR3 is TGCGCCAGCAGCCCAAGTGGCGGGGACAGGGGAGTCGGGGAGCTGTATTTT. This translates into CASSPSGGDRGVGELYF.

Of note for this clonotype: At one of its ends the junction is not consistent with the germline gene, which may arise from a read error. V usage is TRBV7-3 and J usage is TRBJ2-3; 8 bases map to TRBD2. Germline lookup yields CDR1 SGHTA and CDR2 FQGTGA. The CDR3 spans 17 residues. The CDR3 reads CASSLDGSGSSADPQYF. The CDR3 bases are TGTGCCAGCAGTTTAGATGGGAGCGGGAGCTCGGCAGATCCGCAGTATTTT.

This clonotype was recorded at least ten times. The chain employs TRBV25-1 and TRBJ2-5; 9 bases map to TRBD2. The CDR3 loop spans 16 amino acids. Trimming removed 1 base from V and 0 bases from J; junction bases left unmatched: 3. Germline values: CDR1 MGHDK, CDR2 SYGVNS. CDR3 DNA sequence: TGTGCCAGCAGTGAATTCAGCGGGGGGTACCAAGAGACCCAGTACTTC. This codes for CASSEFSGGYQETQYF.

This clonotype was counted many times. The chain has TRBV10-3 and TRBJ2-1; the D is unclear. Looked up from germline, CDR1 is ENHRY and CDR2 is SYGVKD. Trimming removed 0 bases from V and 5 bases from J, with 5 bases in between. CDR3 size: 13 residues. CDR3 region: CAISESNNNEQFF. The CDR3 DNA is TGTGCCATCAGTGAGTCGAATAACAATGAGCAGTTCTTC.

This clonotype was observed many times. J is TRBJ2-5 and V is TRBV10-2; TRBD2 might be the D (6 bases). Germline-derived CDR1 and CDR2 are WSHSY and SAAADI. V dropped 1 base and J dropped 2 bases, with 11 bases sitting between them. This CDR3 comprises 15 residues. The CDR3 nucleotides read TGCGCCAGCAGTGAGTTGGCTAGCGCGCAAGAGACCCAGTACTTC. Its protein product is CASSELASAQETQYF.

Regarding this clonotype: A read error may explain this, as a much larger clone is one base away. The rearrangement links TRBV6-5 to TRBJ2-1; D gene uncertain. Germline V gene sequence: CDR1 MNHEY, CDR2 SVGAGI. With 5 bases removed from V and 9 bases from J, the gap between germline ends came to 11 bases. This CDR3 comprises 12 residues. CDR3 protein: CASSHRNGEQFF. Here the CDR3 DNA reads TGTGCCAGCAGTCACCGGAACGGTGAGCAGTTCTTC.

On this clonotype: A much larger clone sits a single nucleotide away, making a read error possible. This rearrangement joins TRBV6-6 to TRBJ2-2; D call uncertain. The CDR3 runs to 13 residues. Germline values: CDR1 MNHNY, CDR2 SVGAGI (reference sequence). V dropped 5 bases and J dropped 6 bases, with 10 bases sitting between them. The CDR3 DNA sequence: TGTGCCAGCAGTCATTCGGGTGCCGGGGAGCTGTTTTTT. Translated, it gives CASSHSGAGELFF.

This clonotype was detected a few times. A clone one base away is much larger, so this may be a read error. This sequence joins TRBV9 and TRBJ2-1; 11 bases map to TRBD2. Germline lookup yields CDR1 SGDLS and CDR2 YYNGEE. The CDR3 is 15 residues long. Written as DNA, the CDR3 is TGTGCCAGCAGCGTTAGCGGGAGGGCCTGGAATGAGCCGTTCTTC. It specifies CASSVSGRAWNEPFF.

The rearrangement joins TRBV7-9 to TRBJ2-1; TRBD1 matches 9 bases. In germline, CDR1 is SEHNR, CDR2 FQNEAQ (reference sequence). The CDR3 is 18 residues long. V was clipped by 5 bases and J by 2 bases; unmatched bases: 13. CDR3 sequence (DNA): TGTGCCAGCAGCCACCCAGACACCGGGACAGGGCCCTACAATGAGCAGTTCTTC. This gives the protein CASSHPDTGTGPYNEQFF.

This clonotype was seen repeatedly, ten times or more. The chain links TRBV20-1 to TRBJ2-7; a possible D gene is TRBD1 (5 bases). The ends were cut back, 6 bases at V and 4 bases at J, with 10 bases in the middle. Germline CDR1 DFQATT, CDR2 SNEGSKA (reference sequence). The CDR3 consists of 11 residues. The CDR3 sequence: CSADSGYEQYF. CDR3 in DNA: TGCAGTGCAGATTCAGGGTACGAGCAGTACTTC.

This clonotype was observed many times. V is TRBV7-2 and J is TRBJ1-3; D remains unclear. V lost 0 bases to trimming and J lost 9 bases, with 12 bases between them. CDR1 is SGHTA, CDR2 FQGNSA, per germline. This CDR3 region has 14 residues. CDR3 in DNA: TGTGCCAGCAGCTTAGCCAGCCCTTTGGGCACCATATATTTT. Translated: CASSLASPLGTIYF.

In this sample, this clonotype turned up many times. CDR3 in amino acids: CASSLEAGSLYEQYF. CDR3 bases: TGTGCCAGCAGCTTAGAAGCGGGGTCTCTCTACGAGCAGTACTTC. The gene calls are TRBV7-3 and TRBJ2-7; 7 nucleotides align to TRBD2. The CDR3 covers 15 residues. Per germline, CDR1 SGHTA and CDR2 FQGTGA. Trimming removed 2 bases from V and 3 bases from J; junction bases left unmatched: 7. Looking up the rest from reference TRBV7-3 and TRBJ2-7 gives the full variable domain: GAGVSQTPSNKVTEKGKYVELRCDPISGHTALYWYRQSLGQGPEFLIYFQGTGAADDSGLPNDRFFAVRPEGSVSTLKIQRTERGDSAVYLCASSLEAGSLYEQYFGPGTRLTVT.

This clonotype was picked up many times. The chain recombines TRBV15 with TRBJ2-7; weak D call: TRBD1 (7 bases). Trimming took 4 bases from V and 4 from J, leaving 23 bases between them. The CDR3 spans 17 residues. Germline V gene sequence: CDR1 LNHNV, CDR2 YYDKDF (reference sequence). CDR3 coding DNA: TGTGCCACCAGCAAAACTAGGGGGCTAGCGAGGACATACGAGCAGTACTTC. The encoded protein is CATSKTRGLARTYEQYF.

This clonotype occurred many times. The chain carries TRBV10-3 and TRBJ1-6; tentative D call: TRBD1 (5 bases). Germline V gene lookup returns CDR1 ENHRY and CDR2 SYGVKD. The CDR3 is 13 amino acids. V was clipped by 4 bases and J by 13 bases, with 14 bases between them. The CDR3 nucleotides are TGTGCCATCAGTGGAGGGGCCGCCTTCCCCCTCCACTTT. It is translated as CAISGGAAFPLHF.

The CDR3 nucleotides are TGTGCCAGCAGCAAAGGAGGCGATCAGCCCCAGCATTTT. Translation: CASSKGGDQPQHF. The rearrangement links TRBV5-4 to TRBJ1-5; D not resolved. CDR3 length: 13 residues. Deletions cut 4 bases from V and 5 bases from J, with 10 bases between. Per germline, CDR1 SGHNT and CDR2 YYREEE (reference sequence).

This clonotype occurred a few times. One base away lies a much larger clone, so this may be a sequencing read error. The J gene is TRBJ2-5, the V gene TRBV5-6, with D unresolved. V lost 2 bases to trimming and J lost 4 bases, with 9 bases between them. The CDR3 totals 13 residues. Looked up from germline, CDR1 is SGHDT and CDR2 is YYEEEE. As DNA, the CDR3 is TGTGCCAGCAGCTTAAAGGCGACAGAGACCCAGTACTTC. Its translation is CASSLKATETQYF.

This clonotype showed up many times. CDR3 DNA sequence: TGTGCCAGCAGCTTAGCCCAGGGCTACACCTTC. Its translation: CASSLAQGYTF. This chain uses TRBV11-2 with TRBJ1-2, with D unresolved. Germline CDR1 is SGHAT and CDR2 is FQNNGV. V lost 1 base and J 8 bases, leaving 5 bases between the germline ends. The CDR3 has 11 residues.

This clonotype was detected ten times or more. The chain combines TRBV7-3 with TRBJ2-1; 8 nucleotides align to TRBD2. CDR3 length: 15 amino acids. The junction had 5 bases not matched to a gene; V was cut back by 1 base and J by 6 bases. Germline assignment: CDR1 SGHTA and CDR2 FQGTGA. This chain's CDR3 is CASSLMSGGPNEQFF. CDR3 nucleotide sequence: TGTGCCAGCAGCTTAATGTCGGGGGGGCCCAATGAGCAGTTCTTC.

In this sample, this clonotype turned up a few times. A much larger clone lies one base from this, so it may be a read error. This chain uses TRBV9 with TRBJ1-2, with TRBD1 identical over 7 bases. The germline V gene encodes CDR1 SGDLS and CDR2 YYNGEE. The length of the CDR3 is 16 residues. The CDR3 loop reads CASSAFRDRKNYAYTF. CDR3 bases: TGTGCCAGCAGTGCTTTTCGGGACAGAAAAAACTATGCCTACACCTTC.

With regard to this clonotype: Just one base apart from a much larger clone, this may be a read error. V and J are TRBV6-6 and TRBJ1-4; 8 bases agree with TRBD1. The CDR3 is made up of 18 amino acids. The trim removed 5 bases at V and 4 bases at J, leaving 15 bases unmatched. Germline V gene lookup returns CDR1 MNHNY and CDR2 SVGAGI (reference sequence). CDR3 coding DNA: TGTGCCAGCAGTCACGCCCGCACCGCAGGGGGCGTTAATGAAAAACTGTTTTTT. Translating it yields CASSHARTAGGVNEKLFF.

This clonotype was counted ten times or more. The J gene is TRBJ2-7, the V gene TRBV5-8; D may be TRBD1 (6 bases). The CDR3 length is 13 residues. The germline V gene has CDR1 SGHTS and CDR2 YDEGEE. Between the trimmed V and J ends, which lost 4 bases and 8 bases, there was a span of 16 bases. The CDR3 DNA sequence: TGTGCCAGCAGCAAAGGACAGTTTCGAAAGCAGTACTTC. Translating it yields CASSKGQFRKQYF.

This clonotype was observed many times. The chain carries TRBV6-5 and TRBJ2-7; D gene uncertain. Trimming cost V 2 bases and J 0 bases, with 8 bases left between them. The CDR3 spans 14 residues. Germline V gene data show CDR1 as MNHEY and CDR2 as SVGAGI. CDR3 protein: CASSYAESSYEQYF. For the CDR3, the DNA is TGTGCCAGCAGTTACGCCGAGAGCTCCTACGAGCAGTACTTC.

This clonotype showed up many times. The CDR3 DNA reads as TGTGCCAGCAGTTACTCGATAGGGGGTCTCTCCTACGAGCAGTACTTC. Protein: CASSYSIGGLSYEQYF. J is TRBJ2-7 and V is TRBV6-6; D may be TRBD1 (6 bases). The CDR3 runs 16 residues. Germline CDR1 is MNHNY and CDR2 is SVGAGI (reference sequence). Trimming took 0 bases from V and 0 from J, leaving 12 bases between them.

As for this clonotype: A much larger clone lies one base from this, so it may be a read error. The CDR3 sequence is CASSPGRVTGGYGYTF. The CDR3 nucleotides read TGTGCCAGCAGTCCTGGCAGGGTTACTGGTGGCTATGGCTACACCTTC. This chain joins TRBV6-5 and TRBJ1-2; tentative D call: TRBD1 (5 bases). Germline CDR1 is MNHEY and CDR2 is SVGAGI. The CDR3 is made up of 16 amino acids. The V gene lost 5 bases and the J gene lost 4 bases, with 20 bases spanning the gap.

This clonotype has a count of ten or more. The V call is TRBV2, the J call TRBJ1-2; D is perhaps TRBD1 (6 bases). Germline V gene data show CDR1 as SNHLY and CDR2 as FYNNEI. CDR3 length: 15 residues. Trimming cost V 2 bases and J 2 bases, with 12 bases left between them. The CDR3 is CASSERGRGNYGYTF. The CDR3 DNA sequence: TGTGCCAGCAGTGAAAGGGGAAGGGGGAACTATGGCTACACCTTC.

This clonotype was seen ten or more times. The chain employs TRBV10-3 and TRBJ1-5, with D hard to call. The CDR3 runs to 12 residues. Germline values: CDR1 ENHRY, CDR2 SYGVKD. Between the trimmed V and J ends, which lost 1 base and 6 bases, there was a span of 4 bases. The CDR3: CAISEWAQPQHF. CDR3 DNA sequence: TGTGCCATCAGTGAGTGGGCTCAGCCCCAGCATTTT.